Listed below are T cell receptor beta chains from one sample, sequenced in a study of blood T cell repertoires in COVID-19. Clones were sequenced by immunoSEQ multiplex PCR, and TCRdb holds only the in-frame ones, with some missing. The sample carries around 190,000 clones, roughly 77% recorded once. The sequencing sample was made of peripheral blood. These TCRs come from a middle-aged woman with COVID-19, enrolled during active disease. Both conserved end residues are part of each CDR3. The order of the fields is J gene, D gene, clone size, V gene, CDR3 DNA, CDR3 protein. A D gene is named only where the DNA matches it firmly. Clone size is not always given. Where it is, it says once, few, many or a class for expanded clones.

>TRBJ2-2|TRBD2|once|TRBV25-1
TGTGCCAGCAGCCAACATAGCGGGAGGGAAAACACCGGGGAGCTGTTTTTT
CASSQHSGRENTGELFF
>TRBJ1-3|-|once|TRBV29-1
TGCAGCGTTGCCATGGGGGCAGTGGAAGGAAACACCATATATTTT
CSVAMGAVEGNTIYF
>TRBJ2-5|TRBD1|-|TRBV7-3
TGTGCCAGCAGCTTAGCAGGGGGCGAAGGAGAGACCCAGTACTTC
CASSLAGGEGETQYF
>TRBJ1-2|TRBD1|once|TRBV2
TGTGCCAGCAGATCGACAGGGTCATCAGGAGGCTACACCTTC
CASRSTGSSGGYTF
>TRBJ2-2|TRBD1|-|TRBV7-2
TGTGCCAGCAGCCCCCGGACAGGGTCGGGATCCGGGGAGCTGTTTTTT
CASSPRTGSGSGELFF
>TRBJ1-6|-|-|TRBV6-5
TGTGCCAGCAGTTATACCACAGGGACCGATTCACCCCTCCACTTT
CASSYTTGTDSPLHF
>TRBJ1-4|TRBD1|once|TRBV7-9
TGTGCCAGCAGCCCCGGGACAGGGGTAAATGAAAAACTGTTTTTT
CASSPGTGVNEKLFF
>TRBJ1-5|-|-|TRBV7-2
TGTGCCAGCAGCTCCGGACAGTATAGCAATCAGCCCCAGCATTTT
CASSSGQYSNQPQHF
>TRBJ2-7|TRBD1|-|TRBV7-6
TGTGCCAGCAGCGGGGGACAGGGGGCGCCGGGCGAGCAGTACTTC
CASSGGQGAPGEQYF
>TRBJ2-7|TRBD1|-|TRBV2
TGTGCCAGCAGAACGACAGGGGGAATCTACGAGCAGTACTTC
CASRTTGGIYEQYF
>TRBJ1-5|TRBD1|-|TRBV30
TGTGCCTGGAGTCGATCCTCCCGGGACAGGATGGGGCAGCCCCAGCATTTT
CAWSRSSRDRMGQPQHF
>TRBJ2-3|-|-|TRBV15
TGTGCCACCAGCAGATCCAGGAACACAGATACGCAGTATTTT
CATSRSRNTDTQYF
>TRBJ1-6|-|-|TRBV25-1
TGTGCCAGCAGTCTTAGGAGCTCCTATAATTCACCCCTCCACTTT
CASSLRSSYNSPLHF
>TRBJ2-7|-|-|TRBV13
TGTGCCAGCGTCCGTCAGGGAAGATATGCAATGCAGTACTTC
CASVRQGRYAMQYF
>TRBJ2-7|-|few|TRBV30
TGTGCCTGGAGTCCACGACTCCTCTCCTACGAGCAGTACTTC
CAWSPRLLSYEQYF
>TRBJ2-7|-|many|TRBV4-1
TGCGCCAGCAGCCGTGGGACTCCTCAGCACGAGCAGTACTTC
CASSRGTPQHEQYF
>TRBJ2-1|TRBD2|-|TRBV11-2
TGTGCCAGCAGCTTAGGTTCTAGCGGGGGCCCCTACAATGAGCAGTTCTTC
CASSLGSSGGPYNEQFF
>TRBJ2-7|TRBD1|-|TRBV23-1
TGCGCCAGCAGTCAATCTGGGACAGACGCCTACGAGCAGTACTTC
CASSQSGTDAYEQYF
>TRBJ2-7|-|-|TRBV2
TGTGCCAGCAGGGAGACGCACTACGAGCAGTACTTC
CASRETHYEQYF
>TRBJ1-1|-|-|TRBV27
TGTGCCAGCAGTTTTCAGGGTCCCACTGAAGCTTTCTTT
CASSFQGPTEAFF
>TRBJ2-5|TRBD2|-|TRBV12-5
TGTGCTAGTGGTTTGAGTCTAGCGGGGGGAAAAGAGACCCAGTACTTC
CASGLSLAGGKETQYF
>TRBJ2-7|-|-|TRBV10-3
TGTGCCATCAGTTCCGGGACTGAGGGCGAGCAGTACTTC
CAISSGTEGEQYF
>TRBJ2-5|-|-|TRBV7-9
TGTGCCAGCAGCTCTAGCGTAGGGGAGATCCAGTACTTC
CASSSSVGEIQYF
>TRBJ1-4|TRBD1|few|TRBV10-3
TGTGCCATCAGTGACCTTACAGGGGGCGGTGAAAAACTGTTTTTT
CAISDLTGGGEKLFF
>TRBJ1-2|TRBD1|-|TRBV7-2
TGTGCCAGCAGCTTAGCGGGACAGGGAATGATGGCTGACACCTTC
CASSLAGQGMMADTF
>TRBJ2-7|TRBD2|few|TRBV20-1
TGCAGTGCTAGTATGACTAGCGGGAGTTACGAGCAGTACTTC
CSASMTSGSYEQYF
>TRBJ2-1|-|once|TRBV5-1
TGCGCCAGCAGGGGCGAGGGCAATGAGCAGTTCTTC
CASRGEGNEQFF
>TRBJ2-7|TRBD2|-|TRBV5-1
TGCGCCAGCAGCCCCCCGGGACTAGCGAATACCTACGAGCAGTACTTC
CASSPPGLANTYEQYF
>TRBJ2-2|-|-|TRBV6-2/TRBV6-3
TGTGCCAGCAGTTTCCTGACATCGACCGGGGAGCTGTTTTTT
CASSFLTSTGELFF
>TRBJ2-4|-|-|TRBV3-1/TRBV3-2
TGTGCCAGCAGCCAAGTTTTAGCGGCGGGAATTCACTTC
CASSQVLAAGIHF
>TRBJ2-5|TRBD1|-|TRBV12-3/TRBV12-4
TGTGCCAGCAACAGGGGCCAAGAGACCCAGTACTTC
CASNRGQETQYF
>TRBJ2-5|-|-|TRBV29-1
TGCAGCGTCGCACAGGGTAGGCAGGAGACCCAGTACTTC
CSVAQGRQETQYF
>TRBJ1-2|TRBD1|-|TRBV3-1/TRBV3-2
TGTGCCAGCAGCCTAAGTCCGGGACAGTTGAACTATGGCTACACCTTC
CASSLSPGQLNYGYTF
>TRBJ2-5|-|-|TRBV24-1
TGTGCCACCAGTGACCCCAGGGAACCGGAGACCCAGTACTTC
CATSDPREPETQYF
>TRBJ2-7|-|-|TRBV27
TGTGCCAGCAGTTTATCGTTGGGCGCTTACGAGCAGTACTTC
CASSLSLGAYEQYF
>TRBJ1-3|-|-|TRBV9
TGTGCCAGCAGCGTAGAAGCGGGAGAAAACACCATATATTTT
CASSVEAGENTIYF
>TRBJ2-7|-|once|TRBV30
TGTGCCGAAGGACGGGGGTACTACGAGCAGTACTTC
CAEGRGYYEQYF
>TRBJ2-3|-|-|TRBV2
TGTGCCATCCGGGGCGGGGTCAGCACAGATACGCAGTATTTT
CAIRGGVSTDTQYF
>TRBJ2-3|-|-|TRBV5-1
TGCGCCAGCAGCGTCTTATTACAGGATACCACAGATACGCAGTATTTT
CASSVLLQDTTDTQYF
>TRBJ1-3|-|-|TRBV6-6
TGTGCCAGCAGCCCAACTATCACGACTGGAAACACCATATATTTT
CASSPTITTGNTIYF
>TRBJ2-2|-|-|TRBV5-1
TGCGCCAGCAGCTTGGAGCCAGGGGGGAACGGGGAGCTGTTTTTT
CASSLEPGGNGELFF
>TRBJ1-1|-|-|TRBV11-2
TGTGCCAGCAGCTCCTTAAACCGGGGCACTGAAGCTTTCTTT
CASSSLNRGTEAFF
>TRBJ2-7|TRBD2|-|TRBV6-5
TGTGCCAGCAAAGGAGCGGGAGCCATCTACGAGCAGTACTTC
CASKGAGAIYEQYF
>TRBJ2-2|-|-|TRBV18
TGTGCCAGCTTCCTGCAGGCCTTCGTAGCCGGGGAGCTGTTTTTT
CASFLQAFVAGELFF
>TRBJ2-5|-|-|TRBV2
TGTGCCAGCAGACCCGGACAGCAAGAGACCCAGTACTTC
CASRPGQQETQYF
>TRBJ2-2|TRBD2|-|TRBV7-3
TGTGCCAGCAGCCCCCCGGGGAGCGGGGGGTTGGGGGAGCTGTTTTTT
CASSPPGSGGLGELFF
>TRBJ2-4|-|once|TRBV5-5
TGTGCCAGCAGCCCCGGCGGAGCAGGGAACATTCAGTACTTC
CASSPGGAGNIQYF
>TRBJ1-1|TRBD1|-|TRBV18
TGTGCCAGCTCACCTCTAGACAGGGGGTTTCGCACTGAAGCTTTCTTT
CASSPLDRGFRTEAFF
>TRBJ1-6|TRBD1|-|TRBV5-1
TGCGCCAGCAGCCCCGGGACAGGGGGCTACGATTCACCCCTCCACTTT
CASSPGTGGYDSPLHF
>TRBJ1-6|-|-|TRBV6-5
TGTAAGCAGGACTATAATTCACCCCTCCACTTT
CKQDYNSPLHF
>TRBJ1-1|TRBD1|once|TRBV5-1
TGCGCCAGCAGCTACAGACAGGGCGGTCCTGAAGCTTTCTTT
CASSYRQGGPEAFF
>TRBJ2-1|TRBD1|-|TRBV19
TGTGCCAGTAGTAGCCGGGACAGGGGAGTGGGTGAGCAGTTCTTC
CASSSRDRGVGEQFF
>TRBJ2-5|-|-|TRBV11-3
TGTGCCAGCAGCTTAGGTACAGGGATGGAGACCCAGTACTTC
CASSLGTGMETQYF
>TRBJ1-3|TRBD1|-|TRBV6-5
TGTGCCAGCATTGGACAGGGCTTATACGGAAACACCATATATTTT
CASIGQGLYGNTIYF
>TRBJ1-5|TRBD1|-|TRBV19
TGTGCCAGTAGTATGGGACAGGGTAATCAGCCCCAGCATTTT
CASSMGQGNQPQHF
>TRBJ1-6|-|-|TRBV19
TGTGCCAGTAATTTGGGCCTTTCACCCCTCCACTTT
CASNLGLSPLHF
>TRBJ2-7|TRBD1|-|TRBV6-2/TRBV6-3
TGTGCCAGCAGTTATGACAGGGGGACGAACCTGGAAAACTCCTACGAGCAGTACTTC
CASSYDRGTNLENSYEQYF
>TRBJ1-3|-|-|TRBV6-5
TGTGCCAGCAGTTCAGGGGAGGGAAACACCATATATTTT
CASSSGEGNTIYF
>TRBJ2-1|TRBD2|-|TRBV6-5
TGTGCCAGCCAGGGGAATAGCGGGGGGGCAATCGAGCAGTTCTTC
CASQGNSGGAIEQFF